The entry that follows covers one T cell receptor beta chain sequence. Its target is unknown. Other DNA variants within this sample encode the same CDR3. The CDR3 has 14 amino acids. The V gene lost 2 bases and the J gene lost 1 base, with 8 bases spanning the gap. The V gene's germline CDR1 is MNHEY and CDR2 SVGAGI. Using immunoSEQ multiplex PCR, the repertoire was profiled, and TCRdb retains in-frame clones only, with some absent. This sample carries 95,000 to 110,000 clones, 80% to 90% of them seen once, and the ten largest clones take around 20%. The data belong to a study of T cell responses to AZD1222 COVID-19 vaccine. Study information: Samples with a second dose at about 4 or about 12 weeks were pooled together. Whole-study findings and limits: Reportedly, nearly half the spike-specific TCRs target unmutated variant regions. Repertoires were obtained solely post-peak T cell response. The sample set comprised mostly white British donors with more females, and clonal diversity was possibly underestimated.

The chain couples TRBV6-5 to TRBJ1-2, with D perhaps matching TRBD1 (6 bases). This TCR came from an adult in good health. Source: peripheral blood, taken on day 0 of AZD1222 vaccination. CDR3 in DNA: TGTGCCAGCAGTTACGGCAGGGGTAACTATGGCTACACCTTC. Translated, it gives CASSYGRGNYGYTF.